A single sample gave rise to the 9 T cell receptor beta chains below, sequenced in a study of graft-versus-host responses after intestinal transplantation. Using immunoSEQ multiplex PCR, the repertoire was profiled, and TCRdb retains in-frame clones only, with some absent. The data contain tens of thousands of clones, roughly 87% of them singletons. This specimen was PBMCs, taken about 38 months after transplant. These receptors all come from a human patient who received an intestinal transplant, so some T cells may come from the graft donor.

The chain joins TRBV7-9 to TRBJ2-1, with 12 bases aligning to TRBD2. J lost 4 bases, V lost 0 bases, and 10 bases had no gene match. The CDR3 is 19 residues long. CDR1 is SEHNR and CDR2 is FQNEAQ in the germline V gene (reference sequence). Here the CDR3 reads CASSLAPWTSGIVYNEQFF. The CDR3 coding sequence is TGTGCCAGCAGCTTAGCGCCATGGACTAGCGGGATTGTTTACAATGAGCAGTTCTTC. Looking up the rest from reference TRBV7-9 and TRBJ2-1 gives the full variable domain: DTGVSQNPRHKITKRGQNVTFRCDPISEHNRLYWYRQTLGQGPEFLTYFQNEAQLEKSRLLSDRFSAERPKGSFSTLEIQRTEQGDSAMYLCASSLAPWTSGIVYNEQFFGPGTRLTVL.

This clone was recorded only once. V is TRBV7-8 and J is TRBJ2-7; TRBD2 matches 9 bases. J was trimmed by 1 base and V by 1 base; bases with no gene match: 8. The CDR3 sequence is 17 residues long. Germline loops: CDR1 SGHVS, CDR2 FQNEAQ. The CDR3: CASSLVISGSISYEQYF. The CDR3 DNA follows: TGTGCCAGCAGCTTAGTTATTAGCGGGAGTATTTCCTACGAGCAGTACTTC.

This chain uses TRBV6-1 with TRBJ1-6; a possible D gene is TRBD1 (6 bases). Between the trimmed V and J ends, which lost 2 bases and 9 bases, there was a span of 14 bases. Germline CDR1 and CDR2: MNHNS and SASEGT. The CDR3 runs 15 residues. CDR3 DNA sequence: TGTGCCAGCAGTGAATATAGCAGGGGAGGTTCACCCCTCCACTTT. Translation: CASSEYSRGGSPLHF.

J is TRBJ1-2 and V is TRBV27; 7 bases are a match to TRBD1. Trimming took 5 bases from V and 5 from J; bases not matched to a gene: 8. CDR1 and CDR2 from the germline V gene are MNHEY and SMNVEV (reference sequence). There are 14 residues in the CDR3. The CDR3 DNA is TGTGCCAGCAGTAGACAGGGCTTAGGATATGGCTACACCTTC. As protein: CASSRQGLGYGYTF.

This chain connects TRBV5-1 to TRBJ1-4, with TRBD1 as a possible D gene (5 bases). V shed 0 bases and J shed 8 bases, with 11 bases lying between them. The germline CDR1 and CDR2 sequences are SGHRS and YFSETQ. The CDR3 totals 14 residues. The CDR3 loop reads CASSLEGFGEKLFF. The CDR3, as DNA: TGCGCCAGCAGCTTGGAGGGGTTCGGAGAAAAACTGTTTTTT.

J is TRBJ2-2 and V is TRBV18, with D hard to call. V shed 6 bases and J shed 0 bases, with 8 bases lying between them. CDR3 length equals 14 residues. Germline V gene data show CDR1 as KGHSH and CDR2 as LQKENI. CDR3 amino acids: CASSFQTNTGELFF. In nucleotides, the CDR3 is TGTGCCAGCTCTTTCCAGACGAACACCGGGGAGCTGTTTTTT.

The J gene is TRBJ2-7, the V gene TRBV6-5, with 9 positions matching TRBD2. CDR3 length equals 14 residues. With V trimmed by 6 bases and J by 2 bases, 5 bases remained unmatched. Germline V gives CDR1 MNHEY, CDR2 SVGAGI. The CDR3 bases are TGTGCCAGCAGGCAACTAGCGGGTCCCTACGAGCAGTACTTC. Its translation: CASRQLAGPYEQYF.

The sample holds one count of this clone. V usage is TRBV9 and J usage is TRBJ2-1, with D unresolved. V was cut by 0 bases and J by 12 bases, with 25 bases left in between. The CDR3 consists of 17 residues. Per the germline V gene, CDR1 is SGDLS and CDR2 is YYNGEE. The CDR3 DNA reads as TGTGCCAGCAGCGTAGGGTCACGACCGGCAGTCAGATCGGGGCAGTTCTTC. It codes for CASSVGSRPAVRSGQFF.

This chain uses TRBV28 with TRBJ1-4, with D perhaps matching TRBD1 (6 bases). The CDR3 spans 16 residues. Trimming pared 6 bases from V and 7 bases from J, leaving 21 bases between. Germline lookup yields CDR1 MDHEN and CDR2 SYDVKM. CDR3 sequence: CASSILEGVDREKLFF. The DNA of the CDR3 is TGTGCCAGCAGCATTCTCGAGGGGGTTGATCGTGAAAAACTGTTTTTT.